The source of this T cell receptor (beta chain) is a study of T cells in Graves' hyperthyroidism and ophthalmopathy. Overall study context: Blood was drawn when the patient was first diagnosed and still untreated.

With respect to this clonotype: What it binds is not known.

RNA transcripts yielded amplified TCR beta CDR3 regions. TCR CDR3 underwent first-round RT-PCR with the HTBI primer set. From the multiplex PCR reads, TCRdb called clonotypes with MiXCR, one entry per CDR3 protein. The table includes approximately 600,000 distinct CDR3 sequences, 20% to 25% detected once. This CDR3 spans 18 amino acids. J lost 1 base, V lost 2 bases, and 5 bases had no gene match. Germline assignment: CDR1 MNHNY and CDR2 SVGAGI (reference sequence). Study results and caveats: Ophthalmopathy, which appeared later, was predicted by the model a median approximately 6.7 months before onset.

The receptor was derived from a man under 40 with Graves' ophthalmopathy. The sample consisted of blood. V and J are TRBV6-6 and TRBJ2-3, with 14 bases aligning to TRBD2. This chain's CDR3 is CASSYGLAGGGGTDTQYF. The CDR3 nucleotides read TGTGCCAGCAGTTACGGACTAGCGGGAGGAGGGGGCACAGATACGCAGTATTTT.